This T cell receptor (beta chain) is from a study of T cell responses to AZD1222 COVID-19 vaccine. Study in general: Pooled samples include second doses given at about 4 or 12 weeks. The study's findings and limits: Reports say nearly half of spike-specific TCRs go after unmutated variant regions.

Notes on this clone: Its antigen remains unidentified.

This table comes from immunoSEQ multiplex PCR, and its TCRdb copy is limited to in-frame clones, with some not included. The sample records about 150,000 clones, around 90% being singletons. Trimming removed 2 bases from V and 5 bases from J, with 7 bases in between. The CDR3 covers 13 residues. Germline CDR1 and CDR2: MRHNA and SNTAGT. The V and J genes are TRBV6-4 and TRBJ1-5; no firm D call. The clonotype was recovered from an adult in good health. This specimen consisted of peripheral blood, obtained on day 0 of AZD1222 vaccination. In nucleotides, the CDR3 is TGTGCCAGCAGTGACGGGGTCGATCAGCCCCAGCATTTT. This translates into CASSDGVDQPQHF.